The 10 T cell receptor beta chains below all came from one sample that was sequenced in a study of blood T cell repertoires in COVID-19. TCRdb's table, derived via immunoSEQ multiplex PCR, lists solely in-frame clones and lacks some. This sample has some 130,000 clones, with 90% found just once. Specimen: peripheral blood. The origin of the receptors is a man between 60 and 75 years old with COVID-19, enrolled during active disease.

CDR3 sequence: CASIQGNNGYTF. The CDR3 nucleotides are TGTGCCAGTATTCAGGGAAACAACGGCTACACCTTC. The gene calls are TRBV19 and TRBJ1-2, with a tentative D call TRBD1 (5 bases). The germline CDR1 and CDR2 sequences are LNHDA and SQIVND (reference sequence). This CDR3 contains 12 residues. Trimming removed 7 bases at V and 8 bases at J, with 14 bases between.

This clone was recorded once. The chain uses TRBV18 and TRBJ2-3; D gene unclear. The germline gives CDR1 KGHSH, CDR2 LQKENI. V lost 0 bases, J lost 3 bases, and 4 bases lay in between. CDR3 length equals 13 residues. The CDR3 loop reads CASSPPSTDTQYF. The CDR3 coding sequence is TGTGCCAGCTCACCACCGTCTACAGATACGCAGTATTTT.

This clone was observed a single time. V gene TRBV2 combines with J gene TRBJ2-1; 7 nucleotides line up with TRBD2. This CDR3 has 15 amino acids. CDR1 and CDR2 from the germline V gene are SNHLY and FYNNEI. V was pared by 3 bases and J by 2 bases, with 4 bases of the junction left unmatched. CDR3 region: CASSEGGIPYNEQFF. CDR3 nucleotide sequence: TGTGCCAGCAGTGAGGGGGGGATTCCCTACAATGAGCAGTTCTTC.

This sequence joins TRBV10-2 and TRBJ1-3; a possible D gene is TRBD1 (5 bases). V was cut by 3 bases and J by 0 bases, with 12 bases left in between. Germline V lookup: CDR1 WSHSY, CDR2 SAAADI. The CDR3 is 16 residues long. The CDR3 loop reads CASSDLGHLSGNTIYF. The CDR3 DNA reads TGCGCCAGCAGTGACCTCGGACATCTCTCTGGAAACACCATATATTTT.

This chain connects TRBV2 to TRBJ1-2; 9 nucleotides match TRBD1. Per the germline V gene, CDR1 is SNHLY and CDR2 is FYNNEI. V was clipped by 7 bases and J by 8 bases; unmatched bases: 11. CDR3 size: 14 residues. CDR3 nucleotides: TGTGCCAGCAATTATTTACAGGGGGCTCAAGGCTACACCTTC. Translation: CASNYLQGAQGYTF.

The chain employs TRBV6-5 and TRBJ2-7; 7 nucleotides line up with TRBD1. The CDR3 runs 15 residues. V trimming: 6 bases; J trimming: 1 base; junction bases outside the gene matches: 9. Germline V gives CDR1 MNHEY, CDR2 SVGAGI. CDR3 residues: CASSLQGPLSYEQYF. CDR3 coding DNA: TGTGCCAGCAGCTTACAGGGGCCTTTGTCCTACGAGCAGTACTTC.

The chain carries TRBV2 and TRBJ2-6, with D hard to call. The ends were cut back, 7 bases at V and 0 bases at J, with 10 bases in the middle. The CDR3 is 15 residues long. Germline V lookup: CDR1 SNHLY, CDR2 FYNNEI. The CDR3 DNA reads as TGTGCCAGCACAAAACAGAGCTCTGGGGCCAACGTCCTGACTTTC. Protein sequence: CASTKQSSGANVLTF.

The rearrangement joins TRBV19 to TRBJ1-1; TRBD1 agrees at 8 bases. Germline assignment: CDR1 LNHDA and CDR2 SQIVND (reference sequence). V dropped 4 bases and J dropped 1; count of bases not matched to a gene: 5. This CDR3 contains 15 residues. This CDR3 reads CASSTKTGENTEAFF. Written as DNA, the CDR3 is TGTGCCAGTAGTACGAAGACAGGGGAGAACACTGAAGCTTTCTTT.

This clone has just a few counts. Other nucleotide sequences in the sample specify the same CDR3. CDR3 amino acids: CASSLSSHNSPLHF. The DNA for the CDR3 is TGTGCCAGCAGCCTGAGTAGCCATAATTCACCCCTCCACTTT. V usage is TRBV7-9 and J usage is TRBJ1-6, with D hard to call. The CDR3 has 14 amino acids. V was shortened by 5 bases and J by 5 bases, with 10 bases between the two germline ends. Germline V gene sequence: CDR1 SEHNR, CDR2 FQNEAQ (reference sequence). The variable domain in full, with the rest retrieved from reference TRBV7-9 and TRBJ1-6, is DTGVSQNPRHKITKRGQNVTFRCDPISEHNRLYWYRQTLGQGPEFLTYFQNEAQLEKSRLLSDRFSAERPKGSFSTLEIQRTEQGDSAMYLCASSLSSHNSPLHFGNGTRLTVT.

The chain combines TRBV29-1 with TRBJ2-6, with 9 bases lining up with TRBD1. The CDR3 runs to 16 residues. The V gene end was trimmed by 6 bases and the J gene end by 0 bases; junction bases not matched to a gene: 6. The V gene's germline CDR1 is SQVTM and CDR2 ANQGSEA. The CDR3 nucleotides are TGCAGCGTGACCGGACAGGGGCTCTCTGGGGCCAACGTCCTGACTTTC. As protein: CSVTGQGLSGANVLTF.